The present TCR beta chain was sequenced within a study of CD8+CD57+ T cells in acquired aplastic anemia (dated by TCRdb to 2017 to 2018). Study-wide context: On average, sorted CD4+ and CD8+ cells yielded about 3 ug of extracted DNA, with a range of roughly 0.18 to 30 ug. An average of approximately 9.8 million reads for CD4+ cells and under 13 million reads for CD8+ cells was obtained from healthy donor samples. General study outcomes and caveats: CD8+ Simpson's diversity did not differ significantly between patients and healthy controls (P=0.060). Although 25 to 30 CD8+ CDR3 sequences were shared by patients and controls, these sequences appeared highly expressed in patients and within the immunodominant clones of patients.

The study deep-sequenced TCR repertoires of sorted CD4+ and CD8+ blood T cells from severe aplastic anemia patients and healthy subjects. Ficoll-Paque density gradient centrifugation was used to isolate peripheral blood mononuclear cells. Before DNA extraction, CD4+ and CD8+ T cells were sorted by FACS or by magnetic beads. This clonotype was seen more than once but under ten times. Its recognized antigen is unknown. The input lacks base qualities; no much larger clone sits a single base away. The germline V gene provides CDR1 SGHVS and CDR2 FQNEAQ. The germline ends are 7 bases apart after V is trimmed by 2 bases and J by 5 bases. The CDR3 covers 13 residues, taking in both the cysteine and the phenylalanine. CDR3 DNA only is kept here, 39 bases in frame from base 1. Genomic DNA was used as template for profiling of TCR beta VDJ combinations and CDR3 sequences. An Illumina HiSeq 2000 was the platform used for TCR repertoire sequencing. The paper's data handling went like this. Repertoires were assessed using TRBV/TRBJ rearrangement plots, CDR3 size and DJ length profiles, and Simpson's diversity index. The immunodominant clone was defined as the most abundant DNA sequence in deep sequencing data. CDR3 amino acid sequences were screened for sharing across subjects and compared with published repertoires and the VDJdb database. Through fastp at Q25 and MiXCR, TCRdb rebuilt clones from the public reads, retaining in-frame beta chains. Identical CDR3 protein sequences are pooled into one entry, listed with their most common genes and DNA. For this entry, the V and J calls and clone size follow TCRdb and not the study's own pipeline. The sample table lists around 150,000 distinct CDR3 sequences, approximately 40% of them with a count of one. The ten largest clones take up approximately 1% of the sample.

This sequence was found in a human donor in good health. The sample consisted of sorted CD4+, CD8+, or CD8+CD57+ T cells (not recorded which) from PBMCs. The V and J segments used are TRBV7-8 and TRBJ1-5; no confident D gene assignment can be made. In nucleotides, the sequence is TGTGCCAGCAGCTTATCTCCCGATCAGCCCCAGCATTTT. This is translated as CASSLSPDQPQHF.